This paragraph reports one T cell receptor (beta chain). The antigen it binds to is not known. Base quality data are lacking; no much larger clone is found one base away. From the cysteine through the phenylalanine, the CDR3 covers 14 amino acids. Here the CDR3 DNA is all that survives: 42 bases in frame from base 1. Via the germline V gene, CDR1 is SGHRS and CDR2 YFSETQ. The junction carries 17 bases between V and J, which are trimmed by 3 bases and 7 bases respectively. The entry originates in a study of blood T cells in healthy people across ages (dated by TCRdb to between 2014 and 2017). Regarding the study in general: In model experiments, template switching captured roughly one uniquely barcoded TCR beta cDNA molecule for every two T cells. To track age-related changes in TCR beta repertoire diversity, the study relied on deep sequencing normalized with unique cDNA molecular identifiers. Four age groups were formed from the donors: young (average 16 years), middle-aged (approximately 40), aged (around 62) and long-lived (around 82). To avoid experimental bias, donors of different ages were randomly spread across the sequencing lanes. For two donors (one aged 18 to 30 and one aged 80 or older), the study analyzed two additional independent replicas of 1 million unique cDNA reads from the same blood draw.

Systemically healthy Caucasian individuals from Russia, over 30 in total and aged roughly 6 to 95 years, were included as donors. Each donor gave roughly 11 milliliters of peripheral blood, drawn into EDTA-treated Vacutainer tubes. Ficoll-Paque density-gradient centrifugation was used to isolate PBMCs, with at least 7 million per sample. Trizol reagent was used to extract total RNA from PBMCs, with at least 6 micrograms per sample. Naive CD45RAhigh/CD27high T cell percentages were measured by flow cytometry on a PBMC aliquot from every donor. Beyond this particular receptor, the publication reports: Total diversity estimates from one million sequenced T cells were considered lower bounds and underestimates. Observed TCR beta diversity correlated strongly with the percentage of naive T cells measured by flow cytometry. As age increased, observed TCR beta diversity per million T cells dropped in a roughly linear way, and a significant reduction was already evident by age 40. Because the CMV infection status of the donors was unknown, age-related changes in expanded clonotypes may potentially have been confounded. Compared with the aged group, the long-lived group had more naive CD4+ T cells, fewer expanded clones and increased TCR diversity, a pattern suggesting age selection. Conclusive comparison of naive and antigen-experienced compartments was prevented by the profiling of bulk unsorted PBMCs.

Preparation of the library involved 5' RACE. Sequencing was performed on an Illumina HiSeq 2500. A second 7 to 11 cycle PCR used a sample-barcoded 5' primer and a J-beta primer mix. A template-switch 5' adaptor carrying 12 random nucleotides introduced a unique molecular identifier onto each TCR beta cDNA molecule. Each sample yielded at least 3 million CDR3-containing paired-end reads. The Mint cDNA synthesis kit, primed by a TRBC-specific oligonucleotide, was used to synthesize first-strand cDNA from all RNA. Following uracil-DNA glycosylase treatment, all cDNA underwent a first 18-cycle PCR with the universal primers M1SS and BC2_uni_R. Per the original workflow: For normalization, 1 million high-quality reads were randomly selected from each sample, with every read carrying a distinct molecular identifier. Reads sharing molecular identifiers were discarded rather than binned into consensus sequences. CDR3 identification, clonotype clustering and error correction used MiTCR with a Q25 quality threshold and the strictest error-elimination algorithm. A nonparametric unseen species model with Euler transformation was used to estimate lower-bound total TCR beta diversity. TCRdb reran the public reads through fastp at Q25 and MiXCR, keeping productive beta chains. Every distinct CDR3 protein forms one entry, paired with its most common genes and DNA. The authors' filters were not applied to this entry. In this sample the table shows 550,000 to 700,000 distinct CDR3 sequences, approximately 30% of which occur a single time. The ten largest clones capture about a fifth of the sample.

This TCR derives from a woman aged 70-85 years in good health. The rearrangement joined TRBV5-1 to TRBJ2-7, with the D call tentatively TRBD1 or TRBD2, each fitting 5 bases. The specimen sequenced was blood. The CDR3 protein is CASSSGPLEEEQYF. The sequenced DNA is TGCGCCAGCAGCTCGGGGCCTCTGGAGGAAGAGCAGTACTTC.